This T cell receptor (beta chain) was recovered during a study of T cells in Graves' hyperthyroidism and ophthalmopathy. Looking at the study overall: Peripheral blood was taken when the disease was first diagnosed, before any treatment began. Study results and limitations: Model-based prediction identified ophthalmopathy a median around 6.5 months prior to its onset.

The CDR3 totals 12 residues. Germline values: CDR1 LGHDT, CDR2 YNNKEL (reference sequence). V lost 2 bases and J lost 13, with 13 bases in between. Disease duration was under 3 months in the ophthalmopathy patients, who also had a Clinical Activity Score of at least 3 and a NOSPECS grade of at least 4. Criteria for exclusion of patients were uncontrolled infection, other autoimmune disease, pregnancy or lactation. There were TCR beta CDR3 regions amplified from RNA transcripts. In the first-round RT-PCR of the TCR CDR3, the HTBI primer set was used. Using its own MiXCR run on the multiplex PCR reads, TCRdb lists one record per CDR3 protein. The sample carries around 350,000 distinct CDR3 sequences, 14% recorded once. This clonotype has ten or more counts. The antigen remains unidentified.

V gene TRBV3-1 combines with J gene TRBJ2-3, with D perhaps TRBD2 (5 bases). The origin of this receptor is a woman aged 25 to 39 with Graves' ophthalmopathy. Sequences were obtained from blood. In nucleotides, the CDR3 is TGTGCCAGCAGCCAAACGGCGGGTAACAAGTATTTT. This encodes CASSQTAGNKYF.